One sample yielded the 23 T cell receptor beta chains listed below, sequenced in a study of regulatory and conventional T cells in RAG deficiency. Genomic DNA came from blood conventional CD4+ T cells gated CD25-low CD127-high. Produced via immunoSEQ multiplex PCR; TCRdb's table is partial and in-frame only. The table includes approximately 28,000 clones, 90% to 95% detected once. These data also featured in a second study, about regulatory T cells. That paper states: Amplification used 52 TRBV primers and 13 TRBJ primers.

Sequencing was performed on CD25- CD4+ T cells sorted from blood. The receptors shown here come from a human donor in good health.

J is TRBJ2-1 and V is TRBV2; 7 bases agree with TRBD1. The CDR3 is made up of 14 amino acids. J was trimmed by 7 bases and V by 3 bases; bases with no gene match: 6. Germline CDR1 and CDR2: SNHLY and FYNNEI. Written as DNA, the CDR3 is TGTGCCAGCAGTGAGGAGACAGGGTTGAATGAGCAGTTCTTC. Translation: CASSEETGLNEQFF.

The chain recombines TRBV5-1 with TRBJ2-7, with TRBD1 identical over 7 bases. With V trimmed by 0 bases and J by 5 bases, 2 bases remained unmatched. Germline-derived CDR1 and CDR2 are SGHRS and YFSETQ. This CDR3 region has 13 residues. The DNA for the CDR3 is TGCGCCAGCAGCTTGGACACAGGGGACGAGCAGTACTTC. Encoded protein: CASSLDTGDEQYF.

The rearrangement links TRBV11-2 to TRBJ2-1; TRBD2 matches at 8 bases. The length of the CDR3 is 13 residues. Trimming cost V 3 bases and J 13 bases; bases outside gene matches: 8. Germline assignment: CDR1 SGHAT and CDR2 FQNNGV. The CDR3 loop reads CASSFGTRESQFF. CDR3 coding DNA: TGTGCCAGCAGCTTCGGGACTAGGGAGAGTCAGTTCTTC.

V and J are TRBV5-1 and TRBJ2-7; no reliable D call. Trimming left V 1 base short and J 4 bases short, with 12 bases between. Germline V gene data show CDR1 as SGHRS and CDR2 as YFSETQ. The CDR3 spans 14 residues. The CDR3 region has the DNA TGCGCCAGCAGCTTGATGGGCCCAGGTTACGAGCAGTACTTC. Its protein product is CASSLMGPGYEQYF. The full variable domain, with the rest looked up from reference TRBV5-1 and TRBJ2-7, is KAGVTQTPRYLIKTRGQQVTLSCSPISGHRSVSWYQQTPGQGLQFLFEYFSETQRNKGNFPGRFSGRQFSNSRSEMNVSTLELGDSALYLCASSLMGPGYEQYFGPGTRLTVT.

This clone was observed a single time. The chain couples TRBV6-6 to TRBJ1-2; 8 bases are shared with TRBD1. The CDR3 length is 15 residues. V shed 6 bases, J shed 4 bases, and the junction held 10 bases outside the gene matches. The germline CDR1 and CDR2 sequences are MNHNY and SVGAGI (reference sequence). CDR3 sequence reads: CASRAGTGYGYGYTF. In nucleotides, the CDR3 is TGTGCCAGCAGAGCCGGGACAGGCTATGGCTATGGCTACACCTTC.

The chain combines TRBV19 with TRBJ1-6; TRBD1 might be the D (6 bases). The CDR3 has 16 residues. Germline loops: CDR1 LNHDA, CDR2 SQIVND (reference sequence). The V and J ends lost 6 bases and 3 bases respectively, with 15 bases between them. The CDR3 coding sequence is TGTGCCAGTAGCGAAAATCTGGACAGCTATAATTCACCCCTCCACTTT. Amino acids: CASSENLDSYNSPLHF.

The table lists this clone with a count of one. The rearrangement uses TRBV15 and TRBJ1-4; 7 bases fit TRBD1. This CDR3 is 15 amino acids long. Germline lookup yields CDR1 LNHNV and CDR2 YYDKDF (reference sequence). V lost 1 base, J lost 8 bases, and 7 bases stayed unmatched. In DNA form, the CDR3 reads TGTGCCACCAGCAGAGTAGAGACAGGGTCCGAAAAACTGTTTTTT. Protein product: CATSRVETGSEKLFF.

In its sample, this clone was seen once. The V and J genes are TRBV10-3 and TRBJ2-5; weak D call: TRBD1 (6 bases). The DNA end is a closer match to TRBJ2-7, so the J assignment may be wrong. Germline-derived CDR1 and CDR2 are ENHRY and SYGVKD. This CDR3 region has 13 residues. The CDR3 sequence is CAISRDTNYEQYF. The DNA of the CDR3 is TGTGCCATCAGCCGGGACACCAACTACGAGCAGTACTTC.

This chain links TRBV4-1 with TRBJ2-1; 7 bases agree with TRBD2. Trimming took 5 bases from V and 5 from J; bases not matched to a gene: 9. The length of the CDR3 is 15 residues. From germline, CDR1 is MGHRA and CDR2 YSYEKL. DNA of the CDR3: TGCGCCAGCAGCTTTGACGGGGGGACCCACAATGAGCAGTTCTTC. This sequence encodes CASSFDGGTHNEQFF.

J is TRBJ2-7 and V is TRBV7-9; a possible D gene is TRBD1 (5 bases). The germline gives CDR1 SEHNR, CDR2 FQNEAQ (reference sequence). V was shortened by 4 bases and J by 1 base, with 8 bases between the two germline ends. The CDR3 extends over 13 amino acids. CDR3 loop: CASSSTESYEQYF. The CDR3 region has the DNA TGTGCCAGCAGCTCGACAGAATCCTACGAGCAGTACTTC. Full variable domain (missing parts from reference TRBV7-9 and TRBJ2-7): DTGVSQNPRHKITKRGQNVTFRCDPISEHNRLYWYRQTLGQGPEFLTYFQNEAQLEKSRLLSDRFSAERPKGSFSTLEIQRTEQGDSAMYLCASSSTESYEQYFGPGTRLTVT.

The chain couples TRBV7-3 to TRBJ2-5; 11 bases agree with TRBD1. CDR1 SGHTA and CDR2 FQGTGA come from the germline V gene. J gave up 5 bases and V 5 bases, and 10 bases lay outside the gene matches. The CDR3 loop spans 16 amino acids. CDR3 bases: TGTGCCAGCAGCCTGGGGGGACAGGGGGGTATGGAGACCCAGTACTTC. Translation: CASSLGGQGGMETQYF.

The chain links TRBV29-1 to TRBJ1-1; D is undetermined. The CDR3 runs to 13 residues. Trimming took off 5 bases at V and 0 bases at J, with 10 bases between the two ends. Germline V gives CDR1 SQVTM, CDR2 ANQGSEA. CDR3: CSVMKRLNTEAFF. CDR3 coding DNA: TGCAGCGTTATGAAACGGTTGAACACTGAAGCTTTCTTT.

This chain links TRBV7-8 with TRBJ2-3; 10 bases match TRBD2. J gave up 3 bases and V 1 base, and 10 bases lay outside the gene matches. The CDR3 loop spans 18 amino acids. CDR1 and CDR2 (germline): SGHVS, FQNEAQ. CDR3 in amino acids: CASSLGPLLAGKTDTQYF. Written as DNA, the CDR3 is TGTGCCAGCAGCTTAGGGCCCCTACTAGCGGGGAAAACAGATACGCAGTATTTT.

This rearrangement joins TRBV6-1 to TRBJ2-2; no reliable D call. V lost 4 bases and J lost 3, with 6 bases in between. This CDR3 comprises 13 residues. Per the germline V gene, CDR1 is MNHNS and CDR2 is SASEGT. CDR3 sequence reads: CASSAQYTGELFF. The DNA for the CDR3 is TGTGCCAGCAGTGCCCAATACACCGGGGAGCTGTTTTTT.

The chain links TRBV4-2 to TRBJ1-4; TRBD1 matches 9 bases. The V gene's germline CDR1 is LGHNA and CDR2 YNFKEQ. The CDR3 has 16 residues. The V segment lost 1 base and the J segment 6 bases; nucleotides outside the gene matches: 6. CDR3 region: CASSQGEGQGYEKLFF. The CDR3 DNA follows: TGTGCCAGCAGCCAAGGGGAGGGACAGGGTTATGAAAAACTGTTTTTT.

The rearrangement links TRBV14 to TRBJ1-4; D not resolved. Trimming took off 1 base at V and 4 bases at J, with 16 bases between the two ends. CDR3 length: 17 amino acids. The germline gives CDR1 SGHDN, CDR2 FVKESK. The CDR3 region is CASSQGLFGAGNEKLFF. In DNA, the CDR3 is TGTGCCAGCAGCCAAGGGCTTTTCGGCGCGGGTAATGAAAAACTGTTTTTT.

The chain recombines TRBV28 with TRBJ2-5; D is possibly TRBD2 (5 bases). The DNA end is more similar to TRBJ2-7, so the J call may be wrong. The CDR3 has 13 residues. Per the germline V gene, CDR1 is MDHEN and CDR2 is SYDVKM. CDR3 in amino acids: CASSRVLGYEQYF. The CDR3 region has the DNA TGTGCCAGCAGTCGGGTACTAGGCTACGAGCAGTACTTC.

The chain combines TRBV6-1 with TRBJ2-3; D unresolved. The CDR3 sequence is 12 residues long. V was shortened by 2 bases and J by 3 bases, with 3 bases between the two germline ends. Germline CDR1 is MNHNS and CDR2 is SASEGT. The CDR3 loop reads CASSEPTDTQYF. For the CDR3, the DNA is TGTGCCAGCAGTGAACCAACAGATACGCAGTATTTT.

The chain links TRBV9 to TRBJ1-2, with D perhaps TRBD1 (6 bases). Germline values: CDR1 SGDLS, CDR2 YYNGEE. This CDR3 has 17 amino acids. Trimming removed 0 bases from V and 1 base from J, with 16 bases in between. CDR3: CASSVDPRPQGNYGYTF. The CDR3 DNA reads as TGTGCCAGCAGCGTAGACCCCCGACCACAGGGTAACTATGGCTACACCTTC.

The chain employs TRBV5-4 and TRBJ2-7; perhaps TRBD2 as D (5 bases). The J call may be faulty, since TRBJ2-1 better matches the DNA end. This CDR3 is 16 amino acids long. Germline values: CDR1 SGHNT, CDR2 YYREEE (reference sequence). The CDR3 is CASSPPGSPGYNEQFF. Here the CDR3 DNA reads TGTGCCAGCAGCCCTCCGGGGAGCCCGGGCTACAATGAGCAGTTCTTC.

CDR3 bases: TGTGCCAGCAGCGACAGGGCTTACCGTGGCTACACCTTC. Translating gives CASSDRAYRGYTF. J is TRBJ1-2 and V is TRBV25-1, with 7 bases fitting TRBD1. The CDR3 runs 13 residues. Germline V gives CDR1 MGHDK, CDR2 SYGVNS. The junction had 8 bases not matched to a gene; V was cut back by 6 bases and J by 7 bases.

This sequence joins TRBV7-9 and TRBJ2-5; D perhaps matches TRBD2 (8 bases). The V and J ends lost 5 bases and 1 base respectively, with 14 bases between them. Germline V gene lookup returns CDR1 SEHNR and CDR2 FQNEAQ (reference sequence). The CDR3 extends over 15 amino acids. The CDR3 loop is CASSPGGLVQETQYF. The DNA for the CDR3 is TGTGCCAGCAGCCCAGGGGGACTAGTCCAAGAGACCCAGTACTTC. The entire variable domain, with the rest obtained from reference TRBV7-9 and TRBJ2-5, is as follows: DTGVSQNPRHKITKRGQNVTFRCDPISEHNRLYWYRQTLGQGPEFLTYFQNEAQLEKSRLLSDRFSAERPKGSFSTLEIQRTEQGDSAMYLCASSPGGLVQETQYFGPGTRLLVL.

V and J are TRBV2 and TRBJ2-7; TRBD1 aligns across 9 bases. V was clipped by 5 bases and J by 6 bases; unmatched bases: 5. This CDR3 is built from 13 residues. Germline CDR1 and CDR2: SNHLY and FYNNEI. CDR3 nucleotides: TGTGCCAGCAGTACAGGGGGCTTGGGCGAGCAGTACTTC. Encoded protein: CASSTGGLGEQYF.